The rows below give T cell receptor beta chains drawn from one sample of a study of blood T cell repertoires in COVID-19. Here immunoSEQ multiplex PCR was the method, and the copy in TCRdb shows in-frame clones only, minus some. Of more than 150,000 clones listed, 75% to 90% are singletons. The material sequenced was PBMCs or T cells enriched from blood (not recorded which). The receptors stem from a woman aged 60-75 years who had recovered from COVID-19. Each CDR3 is given with its conserved first and last residue. Fields, in order: J gene, D gene, clone size, V gene, CDR3 DNA, CDR3 protein. A D gene is named only where the DNA matches it firmly. For some rows the clone size is stated as once, few or many, or as a class when expanded; others skip it.

j_call: TRBJ2-1
d_call: TRBD2
clone_size: few
v_call: TRBV3-1/TRBV3-2
cdr3_nt: TGTGCCAGCAGTCTAGCGGGGAGCTCCTACAATGAGCAGTTCTTC
cdr3_aa: CASSLAGSSYNEQFF

j_call: TRBJ1-2
d_call: TRBD1
clone_size: -
v_call: TRBV15
cdr3_nt: TGTGCCACCAGCAGAGACCGACAGGGCCTGAGTGGCTACACCTTC
cdr3_aa: CATSRDRQGLSGYTF

j_call: TRBJ1-1
d_call: -
clone_size: -
v_call: TRBV6-1
cdr3_nt: TGTGCCAGCAGTGAAGACGGGTCCTACCCGAACACTGAAGCTTTCTTT
cdr3_aa: CASSEDGSYPNTEAFF

j_call: TRBJ2-1
d_call: TRBD2
clone_size: -
v_call: TRBV6-4
cdr3_nt: TGTGCCAGCAGCACTAGCGGGAGTTCCAATGAGCAGTTCTTC
cdr3_aa: CASSTSGSSNEQFF

j_call: TRBJ2-7
d_call: -
clone_size: -
v_call: TRBV5-1
cdr3_nt: TGCGCCAGCAGCTTGAGTCCTAGCGAGGGCGAGCAGTACTTC
cdr3_aa: CASSLSPSEGEQYF

j_call: TRBJ1-5
d_call: TRBD1
clone_size: few
v_call: TRBV6-4
cdr3_nt: TGTGCCAGCAGTGGACCCGGACAGGGAAATCAGCCCCAGCATTTT
cdr3_aa: CASSGPGQGNQPQHF

j_call: TRBJ1-6
d_call: TRBD1
clone_size: few
v_call: TRBV7-9
cdr3_nt: TGTGCCAGCAGCCAAGGACAGGAGAATTCACCCCTCCACTTT
cdr3_aa: CASSQGQENSPLHF

j_call: TRBJ1-6
d_call: TRBD1
clone_size: -
v_call: TRBV4-1
cdr3_nt: TGCGCCAGCAGCCAAACAGGGGGCCATTCACCCCTCCACTTT
cdr3_aa: CASSQTGGHSPLHF

j_call: TRBJ2-7
d_call: TRBD2
clone_size: -
v_call: TRBV28
cdr3_nt: TGTGCCAGCAGTTGGGGGGGGAACGAGCAGTACTTC
cdr3_aa: CASSWGGNEQYF

j_call: TRBJ2-3
d_call: TRBD2
clone_size: -
v_call: TRBV14
cdr3_nt: TGTGCCAGCAGCCACCGAGGGACTAGCGGGGGGGGCGATACGCAGTATTTT
cdr3_aa: CASSHRGTSGGGDTQYF

j_call: TRBJ2-7
d_call: -
clone_size: -
v_call: TRBV7-9
cdr3_nt: TGTGCCAGCAGCTTTTGGAGGTTGGGATTCTACGAGCAGTACTTC
cdr3_aa: CASSFWRLGFYEQYF

j_call: TRBJ2-1
d_call: -
clone_size: -
v_call: TRBV2
cdr3_nt: TGTGCCAGCAGTGAAGCGCGGAGAAGTAGCTGGAATGAGCAGTTCTTC
cdr3_aa: CASSEARRSSWNEQFF

j_call: TRBJ1-2
d_call: -
clone_size: -
v_call: TRBV3-1/TRBV3-2
cdr3_nt: TGTGCCAGCAGCCGGCAACGGGGGGGTAATGGCTACACCTTC
cdr3_aa: CASSRQRGGNGYTF

j_call: TRBJ2-5
d_call: TRBD1
clone_size: -
v_call: TRBV5-4
cdr3_nt: TGTGCCAGCAGCTTGGAACGCAGGGGGCAGGAGACCCAGTACTTC
cdr3_aa: CASSLERRGQETQYF

j_call: TRBJ2-7
d_call: TRBD1
clone_size: -
v_call: TRBV5-1
cdr3_nt: TGCGCCAGCAGCCCCGGGACAGGGGGCTACGAGCAGTACTTC
cdr3_aa: CASSPGTGGYEQYF

j_call: TRBJ2-2
d_call: TRBD1
clone_size: -
v_call: TRBV5-4
cdr3_nt: TGTGCCAGCAGCCCCGGACAGGGGATCGGGGAGCTGTTTTTT
cdr3_aa: CASSPGQGIGELFF

j_call: TRBJ1-1
d_call: TRBD1
clone_size: few
v_call: TRBV3-1/TRBV3-2
cdr3_nt: TGTGCCAGCAGCCCGGGACAGCCAAATGAAGCTTTCTTT
cdr3_aa: CASSPGQPNEAFF

j_call: TRBJ2-2
d_call: -
clone_size: few
v_call: TRBV27
cdr3_nt: TGTGCCAGCAGTCCCCGGACAGTCGAACCCGGGGAGCTGTTTTTT
cdr3_aa: CASSPRTVEPGELFF

j_call: TRBJ2-1
d_call: TRBD1
clone_size: -
v_call: TRBV7-2
cdr3_nt: TGTGCCAGCAGCTTGGACAGGGGGGGTTGGAATGAGCAGTTCTTC
cdr3_aa: CASSLDRGGWNEQFF

j_call: TRBJ2-5
d_call: TRBD2
clone_size: -
v_call: TRBV6-5
cdr3_nt: TGTGCCAGCAGTTACGGGCTAGCGGACGGCCAAGAGACCCAGTACTTC
cdr3_aa: CASSYGLADGQETQYF

j_call: TRBJ2-5
d_call: TRBD2
clone_size: -
v_call: TRBV6-4
cdr3_nt: TGTGCCAGAGTGGGGGGCAGCGGGGGAGTGACGGAGACCCAGTACTTC
cdr3_aa: CARVGGSGGVTETQYF

j_call: TRBJ1-6
d_call: TRBD1
clone_size: -
v_call: TRBV11-2
cdr3_nt: TGTGCCAGCAGCTGGCGGACAGGGGATAATTCACCCCTCCACTTT
cdr3_aa: CASSWRTGDNSPLHF

j_call: TRBJ2-7
d_call: -
clone_size: -
v_call: TRBV5-1
cdr3_nt: TGCGCCAGCAGGTGGATCTCCCAGGGCGCCTACGAGCAGTACTTC
cdr3_aa: CASRWISQGAYEQYF

j_call: TRBJ1-2
d_call: -
clone_size: -
v_call: TRBV9
cdr3_nt: TGTGCCAGCAGCGTAGAAGCAGGGCCAGCCTATGGCTACACCTTC
cdr3_aa: CASSVEAGPAYGYTF

j_call: TRBJ1-2
d_call: -
clone_size: -
v_call: TRBV9
cdr3_nt: TGTGCCAGCAGCCCGACAGAGTTCTATGGCTACACCTTC
cdr3_aa: CASSPTEFYGYTF

j_call: TRBJ2-5
d_call: -
clone_size: -
v_call: TRBV9
cdr3_nt: TGTGCCAGCAGCGTAGCTGGTAGCCAGGGCCAAGAGACCCAGTACTTC
cdr3_aa: CASSVAGSQGQETQYF

j_call: TRBJ2-3
d_call: TRBD2
clone_size: -
v_call: TRBV11-3
cdr3_nt: TGTGCCAGCAGCTTAGGAGTGATAGCGGGGGCGGGAGATACGCAGTATTTT
cdr3_aa: CASSLGVIAGAGDTQYF

j_call: TRBJ2-5
d_call: TRBD2
clone_size: -
v_call: TRBV3-1/TRBV3-2
cdr3_nt: TGTGCCAGCCGCCCTAGCGGGGGGCCCCAAGAGACCCAGTACTTC
cdr3_aa: CASRPSGGPQETQYF

j_call: TRBJ1-1
d_call: TRBD1
clone_size: -
v_call: TRBV7-3
cdr3_nt: TGTGCCAGCAGCTTCCAACAGGGGGGTGAAGCTTTCTTT
cdr3_aa: CASSFQQGGEAFF

j_call: TRBJ2-4
d_call: -
clone_size: -
v_call: TRBV2
cdr3_nt: TGTGCCAGCAGTGAAAGTGAGAAAAACATTCAGTACTTC
cdr3_aa: CASSESEKNIQYF

j_call: TRBJ1-2
d_call: -
clone_size: -
v_call: TRBV28
cdr3_nt: TGTGCCAGCAGTCCCGGGAACTATGGCTACACCTTC
cdr3_aa: CASSPGNYGYTF

j_call: TRBJ1-3
d_call: TRBD1
clone_size: -
v_call: TRBV3-1/TRBV3-2
cdr3_nt: TGTGCCAGCAGCCAATATACTGGGACAGCTGGAAACACCATATATTTT
cdr3_aa: CASSQYTGTAGNTIYF

j_call: TRBJ1-2
d_call: TRBD1
clone_size: -
v_call: TRBV30
cdr3_nt: TGTGCCTGGAGTAGAGACAGGGGTCATACTAACTATGGCTACACCTTC
cdr3_aa: CAWSRDRGHTNYGYTF

j_call: TRBJ1-1
d_call: -
clone_size: few
v_call: TRBV2
cdr3_nt: TGTGCCAGCAGTGCAGATTTCATGAACACTGAAGCTTTCTTT
cdr3_aa: CASSADFMNTEAFF

j_call: TRBJ2-1
d_call: TRBD2
clone_size: -
v_call: TRBV28
cdr3_nt: TGTGCCAGCAGTTTCCTCGGACTAGCGGCGAGTAGCTCCTACAATGAGCAGTTCTTC
cdr3_aa: CASSFLGLAASSSYNEQFF

j_call: TRBJ2-1
d_call: TRBD2
clone_size: -
v_call: TRBV7-3
cdr3_nt: TGTGCCAGCAGCTTGGCTACTAGCGGGAGATACAATGAGCAGTTCTTC
cdr3_aa: CASSLATSGRYNEQFF

j_call: TRBJ2-1
d_call: -
clone_size: once
v_call: TRBV5-1
cdr3_nt: TGCGCCAGCAGCTTGCTAGGGGGATCATCCTACAATGAGCAGTTCTTC
cdr3_aa: CASSLLGGSSYNEQFF

j_call: TRBJ1-4
d_call: -
clone_size: -
v_call: TRBV25-1
cdr3_nt: TGTGCCAGCAGCGGACCTTGGGAGGAAAAACTGTTTTTT
cdr3_aa: CASSGPWEEKLFF

j_call: TRBJ2-3
d_call: TRBD2
clone_size: -
v_call: TRBV4-1
cdr3_nt: TGCGCCAGCAGCCAAGTGGCGGGTCTAGCGGTTTGGGATACGCAGTATTTT
cdr3_aa: CASSQVAGLAVWDTQYF

j_call: TRBJ2-7
d_call: -
clone_size: -
v_call: TRBV19
cdr3_nt: TGTGCCAGTAGTGTGGGGATAGCGAGATACGAGCAGTACTTC
cdr3_aa: CASSVGIARYEQYF

j_call: TRBJ1-1
d_call: -
clone_size: -
v_call: TRBV28
cdr3_nt: TGTGCGGTCAGTGGAGGGAGTGTTGAAGCTTTCTTT
cdr3_aa: CAVSGGSVEAFF

j_call: TRBJ1-2
d_call: TRBD1
clone_size: -
v_call: TRBV5-4
cdr3_nt: TGTGCCAGCAGCTTGGTTTCGGGGACAGCCCCGAGATCCTATGGCTACACCTTC
cdr3_aa: CASSLVSGTAPRSYGYTF

j_call: TRBJ2-7
d_call: TRBD2
clone_size: -
v_call: TRBV7-2
cdr3_nt: TGTGCCAGCAGCACTAGCGGGTTTACCTACGAGCAGTACTTC
cdr3_aa: CASSTSGFTYEQYF

j_call: TRBJ2-2
d_call: -
clone_size: once
v_call: TRBV19
cdr3_nt: TGTGCCAGTAGTCAAACGTGGGGGCTGAAAACCGGGGAGCTGTTTTTT
cdr3_aa: CASSQTWGLKTGELFF

j_call: TRBJ1-1
d_call: TRBD1
clone_size: -
v_call: TRBV5-1
cdr3_nt: TGCGCCAGCAGCTTTCGAACAGGGGACACTGAAGCTTTCTTT
cdr3_aa: CASSFRTGDTEAFF

j_call: TRBJ2-2
d_call: TRBD2
clone_size: -
v_call: TRBV5-4
cdr3_nt: TGTGCCAGCAGCGGTACGGTGGGAGGGGTTGCCGGGGAGCTGTTTTTT
cdr3_aa: CASSGTVGGVAGELFF

j_call: TRBJ2-7
d_call: TRBD1
clone_size: -
v_call: TRBV7-2
cdr3_nt: TGTGCCAGCAGCCCAGGACAGGGTGGCTACGAGCAGTACTTC
cdr3_aa: CASSPGQGGYEQYF

j_call: TRBJ2-7
d_call: TRBD2
clone_size: -
v_call: TRBV4-2
cdr3_nt: TGTGCCAGCAGCCAAGCCCTAGCGGGGGTTTTCGAGCAGTACTTC
cdr3_aa: CASSQALAGVFEQYF

j_call: TRBJ1-1
d_call: TRBD1
clone_size: -
v_call: TRBV2
cdr3_nt: TGTGCCAGCACCAAGGGGGCGGGTACTGAAGCTTTCTTT
cdr3_aa: CASTKGAGTEAFF

j_call: TRBJ1-2
d_call: -
clone_size: -
v_call: TRBV28
cdr3_nt: TGTGCCAGCAGTTCCCCGGTGAACTATGGCTACACCTTC
cdr3_aa: CASSSPVNYGYTF

j_call: TRBJ2-1
d_call: TRBD1
clone_size: few
v_call: TRBV5-1
cdr3_nt: TGCGCCAGCAGCTTGGCCGATCCGAGACAGGGCTACAATGAGCAGTTCTTC
cdr3_aa: CASSLADPRQGYNEQFF

j_call: TRBJ2-1
d_call: TRBD1
clone_size: -
v_call: TRBV19
cdr3_nt: TGTGCCAGTATAGGGGGACAGGGAACCCTCAATGAGCAGTTCTTC
cdr3_aa: CASIGGQGTLNEQFF

j_call: TRBJ1-2
d_call: TRBD1
clone_size: -
v_call: TRBV6-1
cdr3_nt: TGTGCCAGCAGTGAACAGGGGGCTTCTTATGGCTACACCTTC
cdr3_aa: CASSEQGASYGYTF

j_call: TRBJ2-7
d_call: TRBD1
clone_size: -
v_call: TRBV7-9
cdr3_nt: TGTGCCAGCAGCACCGGACAGGGCTGGGACGAGCAGTACTTC
cdr3_aa: CASSTGQGWDEQYF

j_call: TRBJ1-6
d_call: TRBD1
clone_size: -
v_call: TRBV7-8
cdr3_nt: TGTGCCAGCAGCTCGGGACAGAGAATTTCACCCCTCCACTTT
cdr3_aa: CASSSGQRISPLHF

j_call: TRBJ2-7
d_call: -
clone_size: -
v_call: TRBV11-3
cdr3_nt: TGTGCCAGCAGTCCCAGGGGAAACGCCTACGAGCAGTACTTC
cdr3_aa: CASSPRGNAYEQYF

j_call: TRBJ2-5
d_call: -
clone_size: -
v_call: TRBV5-1
cdr3_nt: TGCGCCAGCCGGAGGGACCCCGCCGGGGAGACCCAGTACTTC
cdr3_aa: CASRRDPAGETQYF

j_call: TRBJ2-7
d_call: -
clone_size: -
v_call: TRBV3-1/TRBV3-2
cdr3_nt: TGTGCCAGCAGCCAAGATTCCGGGTTCTCATCTGGCGAGCAGTACTTC
cdr3_aa: CASSQDSGFSSGEQYF

j_call: TRBJ1-4
d_call: TRBD1
clone_size: -
v_call: TRBV6-5
cdr3_nt: TGTGCCAGCAGTACAGGGGGCAATGAAAAACTGTTTTTT
cdr3_aa: CASSTGGNEKLFF

j_call: TRBJ2-3
d_call: TRBD2
clone_size: -
v_call: TRBV9
cdr3_nt: TGTGCCAGCAGCGTAAGCGGGGGGGAGGCAGATACGCAGTATTTT
cdr3_aa: CASSVSGGEADTQYF